This T cell receptor (beta chain) was observed in a study of CD8 T cell repertoires and HIV-1 epitope variants. Study background: T cells were stimulated with Twenty-five Gag and Nef peptides separately. Autologous T cell-negative cells served as antigen-presenting cells in equal numbers. 1M T cells were kept uncultured as a baseline.

Profiled with immunoSEQ multiplex PCR; TCRdb holds only in-frame clones, not every one. The sample lists under 100,000 clones, roughly four fifths occurring once. Study-level findings and limits: Under ten antigen-specific TCR beta clonotypes were found; five or six seemed cross-reactive to variants.

From germline, CDR1 is SEHNR and CDR2 FQNEAQ (reference sequence). The CDR3 runs 14 residues. Trimming stripped 7 bases from V and 7 bases from J, with 16 bases between. Of note for this clone: Antigen: not known.

Source material: uncultured baseline CD8+ T cells from peripheral blood mononuclear cells (PBMCs). This clonotype originated in a male donor with HIV. V and J are TRBV7-9 and TRBJ1-4, with TRBD1 as a possible D gene (5 bases). In DNA, the CDR3 is TGTGCCAGCACCCTAGCGGGGGAGGGTGAAAAACTGTTTTTT. Protein product: CASTLAGEGEKLFF. The complete variable domain, with remaining parts taken from reference TRBV7-9 and TRBJ1-4, reads DTGVSQNPRHKITKRGQNVTFRCDPISEHNRLYWYRQTLGQGPEFLTYFQNEAQLEKSRLLSDRFSAERPKGSFSTLEIQRTEQGDSAMYLCASTLAGEGEKLFFGSGTQLSVL.